The 15 T cell receptor beta chains below were found in one sample sequenced in a study of cytomegalovirus exposure and HLA in healthy donors. In the PCR, 60 Vbeta and 13 Jbeta primers were used. Using immunoSEQ multiplex PCR, the repertoire was profiled, and TCRdb retains in-frame clones only, with some absent. The sample has more than 95,000 clones, 76% seen once. Specimen: PBMCs. The receptors originated from a man in his forties or fifties in good health and CMV-seronegative.

A few counts support this clone. The chain has TRBV29-1 and TRBJ2-6; no firm D call. This CDR3 spans 13 amino acids. Trimming cost V 4 bases and J 1 base, with 5 bases left between them. CDR1 is SQVTM, CDR2 ANQGSEA, per germline. The CDR3 coding sequence is TGCAGCGTTGTAGTTTCTGGGGCCAACGTCCTGACTTTC. Amino acids: CSVVVSGANVLTF.

The rearrangement links TRBV7-9 to TRBJ2-2, with TRBD2 matching over 8 bases. This CDR3 contains 14 residues. Germline V gene data show CDR1 as SEHNR and CDR2 as FQNEAQ (reference sequence). With 5 bases clipped from V and 8 bases from J, the junction kept 7 bases outside the gene matches. This chain's CDR3 is CASSHPSSGGELFF. CDR3 bases: TGTGCCAGCAGCCATCCGTCTAGCGGGGGGGAGCTGTTTTTT.

This chain joins TRBV29-1 and TRBJ2-1, with 10 bases aligning to TRBD1. The germline CDR1 and CDR2 sequences are SQVTM and ANQGSEA. Losses at the gene ends were 7 bases for V and 1 base for J; bases not matched to a gene: 1. This CDR3 contains 13 residues. Here the CDR3 DNA reads TGCAGCGGGACAGGGGGATCCTACAATGAGCAGTTCTTC. Translating it yields CSGTGGSYNEQFF.

This clone was counted only a few times. The chain uses TRBV6-1 and TRBJ1-1; tentatively, D is TRBD1 (6 bases). Germline V CDR1 and CDR2: MNHNS, SASEGT. The CDR3 contains 13 residues. V lost 6 bases to trimming and J lost 6 bases, with 14 bases between them. Here the CDR3 DNA reads TGTGCCAGCAGCCTCTACCGGACAGCTGAAGCTTTCTTT. It translates to CASSLYRTAEAFF.

J is TRBJ1-1 and V is TRBV6-5; TRBD1 is a possible D gene (6 bases). Germline CDR1 and CDR2: MNHEY and SVGAGI. CDR3 length: 13 residues. The V end lost 9 bases, the J end lost 2 bases, and 13 bases lay between the germline ends. The CDR3, as DNA: TGTGCCAGTAAACAGGGTTTCAACACTGAAGCTTTCTTT. Amino acids: CASKQGFNTEAFF.

This clone was seen at least ten times. J is TRBJ1-6 and V is TRBV25-1; unclear D gene. This CDR3 region has 12 residues. Germline V gene lookup returns CDR1 MGHDK and CDR2 SYGVNS. The V and J ends lost 9 bases and 7 bases respectively, with 10 bases between them. CDR3 sequence: CASLGPNSPLHF. CDR3 DNA sequence: TGTGCCAGTCTTGGCCCCAATTCACCCCTCCACTTT.

This clone showed up just once. The chain has TRBV7-2 and TRBJ1-3; TRBD1 aligns across 9 bases. The V gene's germline CDR1 is SGHTA and CDR2 FQGNSA. J gave up 0 bases and V 5 bases, and 5 bases lay outside the gene matches. This CDR3 spans 16 amino acids. The CDR3 nucleotides are TGTGCCAGCAGCATCACGGGACAGGGCTCTGGAAACACCATATATTTT. Its protein product is CASSITGQGSGNTIYF. The full variable domain, in which reference TRBV7-2 and TRBJ1-3 provide the parts outside the CDR3, is GAGVSQSPSNKVTEKGKDVELRCDPISGHTALYWYRQSLGQGLEFLIYFQGNSAPDKSGLPSDRFSAERTGGSVSTLTIQRTQQEDSAVYLCASSITGQGSGNTIYFGEGSWLTVV.

The gene calls are TRBV2 and TRBJ1-5; D might be TRBD1 (5 bases). Trimming removed 7 bases at V and 12 bases at J, with 13 bases between. The CDR3 covers 11 residues. Germline V gene lookup returns CDR1 SNHLY and CDR2 FYNNEI. CDR3 region: CASTGTGLQHF. The DNA for the CDR3 is TGTGCCAGCACCGGGACGGGACTCCAGCATTTT.

The J gene is TRBJ2-2, the V gene TRBV7-6; maybe TRBD2 (6 bases). Looked up from germline, CDR1 is SGHVS and CDR2 is FNYEAQ. The CDR3 length is 13 residues. Trimming took off 8 bases at V and 6 bases at J, with 13 bases between the two ends. The CDR3 sequence is CASGWTNSGELFF. The CDR3 region has the DNA TGTGCCAGCGGGTGGACTAACTCCGGGGAGCTGTTTTTT.

The gene calls are TRBV7-3 and TRBJ2-5; 7 bases map to TRBD2. Trimming cost V 5 bases and J 4 bases; bases outside gene matches: 10. Germline CDR1 SGHTA, CDR2 FQGTGA. CDR3 length: 15 residues. In DNA, the CDR3 is TGTGCCAGCAGCCTCCAGGGAGGGGCGGGAGAGACCCAGTACTTC. Translated, it gives CASSLQGGAGETQYF.

The V gene is TRBV10-3, the J gene TRBJ2-2; the D is unclear. The V gene lost 4 bases and the J gene lost 0 bases, with 12 bases spanning the gap. Germline CDR1 and CDR2: ENHRY and SYGVKD. The length of the CDR3 is 16 residues. CDR3 region: CAISAGGDSNTGELFF. Written as DNA, the CDR3 is TGTGCCATCAGTGCTGGCGGAGACTCGAACACCGGGGAGCTGTTTTTT.

The rearrangement links TRBV5-5 to TRBJ2-3; 7 positions match TRBD2. This CDR3 comprises 16 residues. From germline, CDR1 is SGHKS and CDR2 YYEKEE (reference sequence). J gave up 0 bases and V 4 bases, and 8 bases lay outside the gene matches. Written as DNA, the CDR3 is TGTGCCAGCAGCATATCTGGCGGGGGAAGCACAGATACGCAGTATTTT. This gives the protein CASSISGGGSTDTQYF.

The chain is built from TRBV7-2 and TRBJ2-3; D may be TRBD2 (7 bases). Trimming stripped 4 bases from V and 5 bases from J, with 19 bases between. The V gene's germline CDR1 is SGHTA and CDR2 FQGNSA. This CDR3 spans 16 amino acids. As DNA, the CDR3 is TGTGCCAGCAGCTCTCTGGGGGGGGCGATTGTAGATACGCAGTATTTT. This gives the protein CASSSLGGAIVDTQYF.

CDR3 amino acids: CASSQLPGQGVHEQYF. Here the CDR3 DNA reads TGTGCCAGCAGCCAACTCCCGGGACAGGGGGTGCACGAGCAGTACTTC. The chain recombines TRBV4-2 with TRBJ2-7; 11 bases map to TRBD1. Germline loops: CDR1 LGHNA, CDR2 YNFKEQ. J gave up 5 bases and V 2 bases, and 8 bases lay outside the gene matches. This CDR3 has 16 residues.

The chain has TRBV9 and TRBJ1-1; 11 bases are shared with TRBD1. Germline V gene sequence: CDR1 SGDLS, CDR2 YYNGEE. The CDR3 is 18 amino acids. V gave up 0 bases and J gave up 5 bases; unmatched junction bases: 12. The CDR3 coding sequence is TGTGCCAGCAGCGTAGGGACAGGGGGCGTGGGCCGAAAAACTGAAGCTTTCTTT. Translation: CASSVGTGGVGRKTEAFF. Looking up the rest from reference TRBV9 and TRBJ1-1 gives the full variable domain: DSGVTQTPKHLITATGQRVTLRCSPRSGDLSVYWYQQSLDQGLQFLIQYYNGEERAKGNILERFSAQQFPDLHSELNLSSLELGDSALYFCASSVGTGGVGRKTEAFFGQGTRLTVV.